These T cell receptor beta chains were read from a single sample in a study of brain metastases from non-small cell lung cancer. Data came from immunoSEQ multiplex PCR; TCRdb stores just in-frame clones and leaves some out. Of approximately 2,500 clones in the sample, more than 80% are singletons; the top ten hold approximately 40%. The source material was tissue from a brain metastasis. The receptors shown here come from a donor at least 40 years old with non-small cell lung cancer. Each CDR3 is given with its conserved first and last residue. A D gene is named only where the DNA matches it firmly. Clone size appears in some rows only: once, few, many, or a class for an expanded clone.

clone_size,d_call,v_call,j_call,cdr3_nt,cdr3_aa
.,.,TRBV3-1/TRBV3-2,TRBJ1-1,TGTGCCAGCAGCCAAGACAACACTGAAGCTTTCTTT,CASSQDNTEAFF
.,TRBD2,TRBV6-5,TRBJ2-1,TGTGCCAGCAGTTTAGCGGGAGGGCACTCCTACAATGAGCAGTTCTTC,CASSLAGGHSYNEQFF
.,.,TRBV2,TRBJ1-6,TGTGCCAGCAGTGTGGGGTCACCCCTCCACTTT,CASSVGSPLHF
.,TRBD1,TRBV19,TRBJ2-7,TGTGCCAGTAGTATAACAGGGGGTATTTACGAGCAGTACTTC,CASSITGGIYEQYF
.,.,TRBV30,TRBJ1-2,TGTGCCTGGAGTGCCGGGGCGAACTATGGCTACACCTTC,CAWSAGANYGYTF
.,.,TRBV24-1,TRBJ2-1,TGTGCCACCAGTGACCCCGGGACTTCTAAGTTCTTC,CATSDPGTSKFF
.,.,TRBV5-1,TRBJ1-1,TGCGCCAGCAGCCCTGAACTGGGGCAGGGAAACACTGAAGCTTTCTTT,CASSPELGQGNTEAFF
.,.,TRBV7-8,TRBJ2-7,TGTGCCAGCAGCGAAGAGAGTTTCTCCTACGAGCAGTACTTC,CASSEESFSYEQYF
.,.,TRBV6-4,TRBJ2-5,TGTGCCAGCAGTGATCCTCTGGGAGCTCAAGAGACCCAGTACTTC,CASSDPLGAQETQYF
.,.,TRBV14,TRBJ2-3,TGTGCCAGCGGGCGTGGCACAGATACGCAGTATTTT,CASGRGTDTQYF
.,TRBD2,TRBV7-9,TRBJ2-7,TGTGCCAGCAGCCTTACCTTAGCGGGAGGGCCCTCCGAGCAGTACTTC,CASSLTLAGGPSEQYF
.,.,TRBV24-1,TRBJ2-1,TGTGCCACCGGTTCCGGAGGGGGCTACAATGAGCAGTTCTTC,CATGSGGGYNEQFF
.,TRBD2,TRBV6-2/TRBV6-3,TRBJ2-1,TGTGCCAGCAGCGACCAACCGGGACTAGCGATCCGATCCTACAATGAGCAGTTCTTC,CASSDQPGLAIRSYNEQFF
.,.,TRBV4-3,TRBJ2-3,TGCGCCAGCAGCCAAGATCCGGTTAGCACAGATACGCAGTATTTT,CASSQDPVSTDTQYF
.,.,TRBV9,TRBJ1-4,TGTGCCAGCAGCGTAGAATGGCTACCCAATGGCCTGTTTTTT,CASSVEWLPNGLFF
.,.,TRBV4-1,TRBJ2-7,TGCGCCAGCAGCCAAGACCGGGGAGGAGGGGGAATGTACGAGCAGTACTTC,CASSQDRGGGGMYEQYF
.,TRBD1,TRBV6-5,TRBJ2-7,TGTGCCAGCAATTCAGGGGGCGGCTACGAGCAGTACTTC,CASNSGGGYEQYF
few,.,TRBV12-3/TRBV12-4,TRBJ1-6,TGTGCCAGCAGACTAGGGGCTAATTCACCCCTCCACTTT,CASRLGANSPLHF
.,.,TRBV7-9,TRBJ2-7,TGTGCCAGCAGCACGTCCATACGGGACGGAAGATACGAGCAGTACTTC,CASSTSIRDGRYEQYF
.,.,TRBV18,TRBJ2-3,TGTGCCAGCTCACCATCACGGCCCTCCCCAGATACGCAGTATTTT,CASSPSRPSPDTQYF
.,TRBD1,TRBV5-1,TRBJ2-1,TGCGCCAGCAGCTTGGGGACAGGGGGAATTGAGCAGTTCTTC,CASSLGTGGIEQFF
hyperexpanded,.,TRBV18,TRBJ1-1,TGTGCCAGCTCACCACGGACAGAGAACACTGAAGCTTTCTTT,CASSPRTENTEAFF
.,.,TRBV29-1,TRBJ1-3,TGCAGCGTTAGCAGGGCCGAGGCCATATATTTT,CSVSRAEAIYF
.,TRBD2,TRBV19,TRBJ2-1,TGTGCCAGTAGTATCGGTGGCGGGGGGGGATACAATGAGCAGTTCTTC,CASSIGGGGGYNEQFF
.,.,TRBV2,TRBJ1-3,TGTGCCAGCAGCCCACGCACTGCCCCGACCTCTGGAAACACCATATATTTT,CASSPRTAPTSGNTIYF
.,.,TRBV29-1,TRBJ2-1,TGCAGCGTAAGAGACACCAATGAGCAGTTCTTC,CSVRDTNEQFF
.,TRBD1,TRBV5-1,TRBJ2-7,TGCGCCAGCAGCCCGACACCGGGACAGGGCAACAACGAGCAGTACTTC,CASSPTPGQGNNEQYF